Listed below are T cell receptor beta chains from one sample, sequenced in a study of blood T cell repertoires in COVID-19. The assay was immunoSEQ multiplex PCR, and TCRdb's table has in-frame clones only and misses some. The data show about 210,000 clones, just over 85% seen once. The sequencing sample was made of peripheral blood. These receptors were collected from a man between 18 and 29 years old with active or convalescent COVID-19. Each CDR3 is given with its conserved first and last residue.

J,V,CDR3
TRBJ1-1,TRBV3-1/TRBV3-2,CASRRSRNTEAFF
TRBJ2-1,TRBV7-7,CASSLIRTGTTNEQFF
TRBJ2-5,TRBV27,CASSLSRVETQYF
TRBJ1-5,TRBV6-5,CASSPDSSNQPQHF
TRBJ1-5,TRBV15,CATSTGQGAFPVQPQHF
TRBJ2-2,TRBV7-9,CASSIRAGSGELFF
TRBJ1-2,TRBV12-5,CASGGGFYGYTF
TRBJ2-7,TRBV7-9,CASSSYRNSYEQYF
TRBJ2-7,TRBV7-9,CASSLLAIEQYF
TRBJ2-2,TRBV24-1,CATSGVGGVPGELFF
TRBJ2-1,TRBV7-2,CASSSGANEQFF
TRBJ2-5,TRBV18,CASSPRTGGPETQYF
TRBJ2-7,TRBV5-1,CASSFYPSGNYEQYF
TRBJ1-2,TRBV3-1/TRBV3-2,CASSSHDGYTF
TRBJ2-5,TRBV10-2,CASYPASGEETQYF
TRBJ2-3,TRBV29-1,CSVESWAGLSDTQYF
TRBJ2-5,TRBV5-4,CASSNRDSQETQYF
TRBJ2-5,TRBV5-6,CASSYLSGGETQYF
TRBJ2-7,TRBV4-3,CASSQAWQGYYEQYF
TRBJ1-1,TRBV3-1/TRBV3-2,CASSQRREVAEAFF
TRBJ1-2,TRBV16,CASSIGQGGYGYTF
TRBJ2-1,TRBV28,CASLAGGYNEQFF
TRBJ2-1,TRBV7-9,CASSPPPWTSGMGNEQFF
TRBJ1-5,TRBV30,CAWSVSQFNQPQHF
TRBJ2-1,TRBV25-1,CASTPTPGLAGGYEQFF
TRBJ2-5,TRBV24-1,CATSDSGLAGGNQETQYF
TRBJ2-7,TRBV4-3,CASSQEYRGAYEQYF
TRBJ1-1,TRBV5-6,CASSPDMNTEAFF
TRBJ2-6,TRBV5-4,CASSYGTGRGSGANVLTF
TRBJ2-5,TRBV5-1,CASSLEETGTQYF
TRBJ2-3,TRBV27,CASKGAGVTDTQYF
TRBJ1-4,TRBV28,CASSQRTGLNEKLFF
TRBJ2-7,TRBV5-1,CASSRPGLAGGAVPYEQYF
TRBJ1-1,TRBV6-5,CASSYRSSGGGTEAFF
TRBJ1-1,TRBV5-1,CASSATTGGITEAFF
TRBJ2-3,TRBV29-1,CSDRGLSDTQYF
TRBJ2-7,TRBV21-1,CASSKISSFGTGSYEQYF